This T cell receptor beta chain was retrieved from a study of beta chain features in type 1 diabetes. Study-level findings and limits: A pattern of fewer insertions and more deletions at VDJ junctions was seen in type 1 diabetes patients. Because the template was cDNA, high-expressing cells might be over-represented.

cDNA synthesis used the whole RNA isolate, giving expressed TCRB sequences. The table came from immunoSEQ multiplex PCR; TCRdb's copy has only in-frame clones and leaves some out. The sample has hundreds of thousands of clones; 15% to 17% are singletons. This CDR3 comprises 16 residues. Trimming removed 6 bases at V and 1 base at J, with 19 bases between. The germline CDR1 and CDR2 sequences are WSHSY and SAAADI. This clone was detected a few times. The target antigen is unknown. Source material: naive CD4+ T cells from blood. The clonotype comes from a man younger than 30 in good health. The V gene is TRBV10-2, the J gene TRBJ2-7; the D gene could be TRBD1 or TRBD2 (6 bases each). Here the CDR3 reads CASSSGGGVKSYEQYF. CDR3 nucleotide sequence: TGCGCCAGCAGCTCCGGGGGCGGCGTAAAGTCCTACGAGCAGTACTTC.